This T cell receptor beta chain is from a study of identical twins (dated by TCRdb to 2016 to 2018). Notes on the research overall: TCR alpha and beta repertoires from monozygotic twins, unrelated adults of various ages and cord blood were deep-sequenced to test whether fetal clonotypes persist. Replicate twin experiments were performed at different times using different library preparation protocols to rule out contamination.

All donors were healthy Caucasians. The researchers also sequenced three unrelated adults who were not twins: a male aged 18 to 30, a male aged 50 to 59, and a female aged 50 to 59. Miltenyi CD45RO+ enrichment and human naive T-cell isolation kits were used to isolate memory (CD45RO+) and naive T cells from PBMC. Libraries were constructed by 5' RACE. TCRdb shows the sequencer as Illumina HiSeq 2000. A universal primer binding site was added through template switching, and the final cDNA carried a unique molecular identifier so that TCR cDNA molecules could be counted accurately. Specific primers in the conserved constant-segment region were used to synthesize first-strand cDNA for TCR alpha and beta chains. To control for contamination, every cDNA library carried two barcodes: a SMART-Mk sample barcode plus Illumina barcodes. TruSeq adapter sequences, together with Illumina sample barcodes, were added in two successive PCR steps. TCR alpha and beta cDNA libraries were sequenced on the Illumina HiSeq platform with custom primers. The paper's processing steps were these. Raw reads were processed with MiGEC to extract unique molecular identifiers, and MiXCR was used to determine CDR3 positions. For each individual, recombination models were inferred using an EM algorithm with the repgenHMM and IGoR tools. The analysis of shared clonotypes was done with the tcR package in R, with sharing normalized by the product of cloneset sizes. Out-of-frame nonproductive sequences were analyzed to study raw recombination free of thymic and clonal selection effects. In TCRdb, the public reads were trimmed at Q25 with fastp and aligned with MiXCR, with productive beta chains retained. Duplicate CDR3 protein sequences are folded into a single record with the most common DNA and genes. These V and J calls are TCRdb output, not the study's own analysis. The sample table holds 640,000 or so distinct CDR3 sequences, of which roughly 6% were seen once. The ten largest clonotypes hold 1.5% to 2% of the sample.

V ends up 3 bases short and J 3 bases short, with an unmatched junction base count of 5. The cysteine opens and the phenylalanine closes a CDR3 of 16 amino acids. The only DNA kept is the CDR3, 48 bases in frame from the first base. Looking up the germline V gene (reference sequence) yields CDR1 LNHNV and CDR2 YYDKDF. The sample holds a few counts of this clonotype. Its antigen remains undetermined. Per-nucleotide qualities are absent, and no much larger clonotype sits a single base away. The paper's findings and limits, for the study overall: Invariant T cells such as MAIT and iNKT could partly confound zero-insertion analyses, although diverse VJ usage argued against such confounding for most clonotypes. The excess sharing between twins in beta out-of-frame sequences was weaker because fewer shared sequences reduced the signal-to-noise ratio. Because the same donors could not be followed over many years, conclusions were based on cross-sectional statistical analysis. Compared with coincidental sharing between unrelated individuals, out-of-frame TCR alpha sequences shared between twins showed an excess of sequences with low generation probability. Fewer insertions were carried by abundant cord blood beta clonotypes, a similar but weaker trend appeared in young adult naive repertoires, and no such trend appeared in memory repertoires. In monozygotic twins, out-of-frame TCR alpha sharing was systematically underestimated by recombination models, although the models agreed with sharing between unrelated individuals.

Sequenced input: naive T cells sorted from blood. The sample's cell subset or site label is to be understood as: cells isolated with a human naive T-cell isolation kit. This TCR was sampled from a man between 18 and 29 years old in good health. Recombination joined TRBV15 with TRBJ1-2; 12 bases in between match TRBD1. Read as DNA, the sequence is TGTGCCACCAGCAGGGGGGACAGGGGGCGGTACTATGGCTACACCTTC. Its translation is CATSRGDRGRYYGYTF.